Sequencing of this TCR beta chain was carried out in a study of tumor and adjacent non-tumor tissue in lung cancer. Study conclusions and caveats: Normal lung showed higher cumulative top 100 clone frequency than tumor. Significantly higher TCR diversity was found in tumor than normal lung.

This clonotype was picked up one time. The antigen remains unidentified. Sequence at one end of the junction differs from germline and may be a read error. Germline CDR1 is MNHEY and CDR2 is SVGAGI. The CDR3 covers 18 residues. A modified ARM-PCR protocol with three rounds of nested PCR amplified TCRbeta. A single record per CDR3 protein comes from TCRdb applying MiXCR to the multiplex PCR reads. Of about 76,000 distinct CDR3 sequences listed, approximately 68% are singletons. RNA was extracted from bulk tissue without any cell sorting. The chain combines TRBV6-5 with TRBJ2-1, with 7 bases identical to TRBD2. The material sequenced was lung tumor tissue. This receptor was obtained from a woman aged 70-85 years with non-small cell lung cancer. DNA of the CDR3: TGTGCCAGTAGTTACTCGAGTCGTCGAGTGGGAGGGCCTGATGAGCAGTTCTTC. This sequence encodes CASSYSSRRVGGPDEQFF.